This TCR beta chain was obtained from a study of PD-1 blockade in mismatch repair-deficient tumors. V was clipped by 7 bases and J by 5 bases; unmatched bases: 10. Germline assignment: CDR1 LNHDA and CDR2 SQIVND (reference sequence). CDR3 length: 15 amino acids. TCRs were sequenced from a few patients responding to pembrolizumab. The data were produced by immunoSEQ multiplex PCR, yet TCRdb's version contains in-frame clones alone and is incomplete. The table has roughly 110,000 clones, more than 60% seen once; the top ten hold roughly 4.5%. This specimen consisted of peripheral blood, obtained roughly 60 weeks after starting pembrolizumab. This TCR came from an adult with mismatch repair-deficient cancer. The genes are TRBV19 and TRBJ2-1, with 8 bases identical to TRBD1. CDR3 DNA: TGTGCCAGTACCAGGGGGCGACACAGTAACAATGAGCAGTTCTTC. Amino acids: CASTRGRHSNNEQFF.